The clone carrying this T cell receptor (beta chain) was detected ten times or more. This specimen comes from a study of breast tumors, draining lymph nodes, adjacent tissues. Each CDR3 protein is one row after TCRdb ran MiXCR on the multiplex PCR reads. The table lists about 110,000 distinct CDR3 sequences, about 31% of them singletons, with about 6% in the top ten. Breast cancer patients provided tissue from their axillary draining lymph nodes. The CDR3 is made up of 13 amino acids. V lost 4 bases and J lost 8, with 14 bases in between. Germline V gene sequence: CDR1 LNHDA, CDR2 SQIVND (reference sequence).

This clonotype was obtained from a female donor with breast cancer. Some clones in this sample may be carry-over from other donors' samples. V usage is TRBV19 and J usage is TRBJ1-2; perhaps TRBD1 as D (6 bases). Source material: axillary lymph node tissue. The CDR3 sequence: CASSNPGGGGYTF. The CDR3 DNA reads as TGTGCCAGTAGTAACCCGGGCGGGGGCGGCTACACCTTC.